The rows below give T cell receptor beta chains drawn from one sample of a study of T cells after yellow fever vaccination. TCRdb itself ran the 5' RACE reads through MiXCR, one entry per CDR3 protein. The data show about 250,000 distinct CDR3 sequences, roughly 3.5% seen once. The specimen was PBMCs, collected 15 days after the yellow fever booster vaccination. These receptors were taken from a man younger than 35 who received the YFV17D yellow fever vaccine. Both conserved end residues are part of each CDR3. Fields, in order: clone size, V gene, D gene, J gene, CDR3 DNA, CDR3 protein. The D gene is left open where the match is weak. Only part of the rows carry a size: once, few, many, or a class if the clone is expanded.

NA	TRBV28	NA	TRBJ1-5	TGTGCCAGCCGAGTTGGGCCCCCCGCGGAGCGGAGCAATCAGCCCCAGCATTTT	CASRVGPPAERSNQPQHF
many	TRBV21-1	NA	TRBJ2-2	TGTGCCAGCAGCAAGGAAAGGGCGACAGGCGGGACCGGGGAGCTGTTTTTT	CASSKERATGGTGELFF
many	TRBV7-9	TRBD1	TRBJ2-2	TGTGCCAGCAGCCGGGGGACAGGAGGCACCGGGGAGCTGTTTTTT	CASSRGTGGTGELFF
many	TRBV15	NA	TRBJ2-5	TGTGCCACCAGCAGAGATAAGGCCCAAGAGACCCAGTACTTC	CATSRDKAQETQYF
many	TRBV5-1	TRBD2	TRBJ2-3	TGCGCCAGCAGCTTGCAGCGGGGGCGCACAGATACGCAGTATTTT	CASSLQRGRTDTQYF
many	TRBV5-1	TRBD1	TRBJ2-2	TGCGCCAGCAGCCTGATGACAGGGTCAACCGGGGAGCTGTTTTTT	CASSLMTGSTGELFF
NA	TRBV6-6	NA	TRBJ2-3	TGTGCCAGCAGCCTTCTTTCGGGTCCTAGCACAGATACGCAGTATTTT	CASSLLSGPSTDTQYF
many	TRBV6-2/TRBV6-3	NA	TRBJ1-1	TGTGCCAGCAGTTATGGCAGTCGGACTGAAGCTTTCTTT	CASSYGSRTEAFF
many	TRBV5-1	NA	TRBJ2-3	TGCGCCAGCAGCTTCGCGGGAGATACGCAGTATTTT	CASSFAGDTQYF
many	TRBV6-1	TRBD1	TRBJ1-3	TGTGCCAGCAGTGCCCGAGGGACAGGGTCAGGAAACACCATATATTTT	CASSARGTGSGNTIYF
few	TRBV20-1	NA	TRBJ1-2	TGCAGTGCTACCGACCCTGGGGGCCCCTCCTATGGCTACACCTTC	CSATDPGGPSYGYTF
many	TRBV6-2/TRBV6-3	TRBD1	TRBJ1-1	TGTGCCAGCAGTTACCCCGGGACAGGGAACACTGAAGCTTTCTTT	CASSYPGTGNTEAFF
many	TRBV18	TRBD1	TRBJ1-3	TGTGCCAGCTCACAAGGGGGCCCCCACTCTGGAAACACCATATATTTT	CASSQGGPHSGNTIYF
many	TRBV30	NA	TRBJ1-4	TGTGCCTGGAGTTCGGGTCGGGCAGGGCCTAATGAAAAACTGTTTTTT	CAWSSGRAGPNEKLFF
many	TRBV4-3	NA	TRBJ2-1	TGCGCCAGCAGCCAAGATAACAAATACAATGAGCAGTTCTTC	CASSQDNKYNEQFF
many	TRBV4-3	NA	TRBJ2-7	TGCGCCAGCAGCCAGTATGGGGGGTCCTACGAGCAGTACTTC	CASSQYGGSYEQYF
many	TRBV28	NA	TRBJ2-3	TGTGCCAGCGCCGAGACTAGCACAGATACGCAGTATTTT	CASAETSTDTQYF
many	TRBV7-2	TRBD2	TRBJ2-3	TGTGCCAGCAGGGGACTAGCGGGGAATACAGATACGCAGTATTTT	CASRGLAGNTDTQYF
many	TRBV7-2	NA	TRBJ2-3	TGTGCCAGCAGCTTAACTAGTATTGGGTATCATACGCAGTATTTT	CASSLTSIGYHTQYF
few	TRBV28	NA	TRBJ1-2	TGTGCCAGCAGTTTAAAGGGCTATGGCTACACCTTC	CASSLKGYGYTF
NA	TRBV7-9	NA	TRBJ2-1	TGTGCCAGCAGCACCCTCCGGGAAGATAATGAGCAGTTCTTC	CASSTLREDNEQFF
many	TRBV6-2/TRBV6-3	TRBD2	TRBJ2-1	TGTGCCAGCAGTTACTCTTCTAGCGGGGGCAATGAGCAGTTCTTC	CASSYSSSGGNEQFF
few	TRBV9	NA	TRBJ2-3	TGTGCCAGCACCCGAGGGCAGAGCACAGATACGCAGTATTTT	CASTRGQSTDTQYF
many	TRBV4-1	NA	TRBJ2-2	TGCGCCAGCAGCCATAGGGCTACAGGACCCACCGGGGAGCTGTTTTTT	CASSHRATGPTGELFF
NA	TRBV18	TRBD1	TRBJ2-3	TGTGCCAGCTCACCCCAGACAGGGTGGGGCACAGATACGCAGTATTTT	CASSPQTGWGTDTQYF
many	TRBV7-2	NA	TRBJ2-3	TGTGCCAGCAGCTTAAACCAGATTAGCACAGATACGCAGTATTTT	CASSLNQISTDTQYF
many	TRBV7-2	NA	TRBJ1-6	TGTGCCAGCAGCTTGACGGGGGCGATATCCGCCCTCCACTTT	CASSLTGAISALHF
many	TRBV21-1	NA	TRBJ2-3	TGTGCCAGCAGCAAAGACTCTGCTACGCAGTATTTT	CASSKDSATQYF
many	TRBV10-3	NA	TRBJ2-3	TGTGCCACCAACACAGGGGGGGGGACAGATACGCAGTATTTT	CATNTGGGTDTQYF
many	TRBV6-2/TRBV6-3	TRBD1	TRBJ2-6	TGTGCCAGCAGTGGACAGGGGGCTTACTCTGGGGCCAACGTCCTGACTTTC	CASSGQGAYSGANVLTF
many	TRBV5-6	NA	TRBJ2-4	TGTGCCAGCAGTTTACTTCGGGGGCAAATAGCCAAAAACATTCAGTACTTC	CASSLLRGQIAKNIQYF
many	TRBV11-2	TRBD2	TRBJ2-5	TGTGCCAGCAGCTTTGCTAGCGGGGCCATTTTAGAGACCCAGTACTTC	CASSFASGAILETQYF
many	TRBV10-3	NA	TRBJ1-2	TGTGCCATCAGTGCACGGGAGGGGTTGAGCTATGGCTACACCTTC	CAISAREGLSYGYTF
many	TRBV6-5	NA	TRBJ2-7	TGTGCCAGCAGGACCGGGCAGGAGCTGACCTACGAGCAGTACTTC	CASRTGQELTYEQYF
many	TRBV7-9	TRBD1	TRBJ2-2	TGTGCCAGCAGCTTTAGGACAGGGAGAACGAACACCGGGGAGCTGTTTTTT	CASSFRTGRTNTGELFF
many	TRBV5-4	TRBD1	TRBJ1-2	TGTGCCAGCAGCGGGGGACAGGACCCGTCCTATGGCTACACCTTC	CASSGGQDPSYGYTF
many	TRBV20-1	TRBD2	TRBJ2-3	TGCAGTGCTAGAGCTAGCGGGGGGGTCACAGATACGCAGTATTTT	CSARASGGVTDTQYF
many	TRBV6-2/TRBV6-3	TRBD2	TRBJ2-1	TGTGCCAGCACTAAAGGAGCGGGACTAACCAATGAGCAGTTCTTC	CASTKGAGLTNEQFF
many	TRBV28	NA	TRBJ1-5	TGTGCCAGCAGTTTCGGTTGGGGGGGGTATAGCAATCAGCCCCAGCATTTT	CASSFGWGGYSNQPQHF
NA	TRBV11-2	NA	TRBJ2-3	TGTGCCAGCAGCTCCGTGGGCTACTCAGATACGCAGTATTTT	CASSSVGYSDTQYF
many	TRBV11-2	NA	TRBJ2-5	TGTGCCAGCAGCTTAGGCGTGGGGTTATCCCAAGAGACCCAGTACTTC	CASSLGVGLSQETQYF
many	TRBV7-6	TRBD2	TRBJ2-1	TGTGCCAGCAGCTTAGTTTCGGGGGGGCGGCAGTTCTTC	CASSLVSGGRQFF
few	TRBV19	TRBD1	TRBJ2-2	TGTGCCACCCGGACAGGGAACACCGGGGAGCTGTTTTTT	CATRTGNTGELFF
many	TRBV7-8	NA	TRBJ2-3	TGTGCCAGCAGGTGGGGGAGCACAGATACGCAGTATTTT	CASRWGSTDTQYF
many	TRBV20-1	NA	TRBJ1-5	TGCAGTGCGAGCGATGGCGGATCCCAGCCCCAGCATTTT	CSASDGGSQPQHF
many	TRBV11-1	NA	TRBJ2-3	TGTGCCAGCAGCCGTACCCGGGACCAGTTAGATACGCAGTATTTT	CASSRTRDQLDTQYF
many	TRBV7-6	NA	TRBJ2-3	TGTGCCAGCAGCCCGGTCGGGGCGGGTAGAGACACAGATACGCAGTATTTT	CASSPVGAGRDTDTQYF
many	TRBV9	NA	TRBJ2-1	TGTGCCAGCAGCGTAAGACTCCTAGACAATGAGCAGTTCTTC	CASSVRLLDNEQFF